This T cell receptor beta chain is drawn from a study of blood T cell repertoires in COVID-19. The overall study: Acute-phase and convalescent COVID-19 samples originated in the United States, Italy and Spain. PBMCs, B-cell-depleted T cells, or T cells provided the cDNA or gDNA that made up the material.

Per the study methods: Amplification from reference gene primers served as the basis for estimated nucleated cell counts. Libraries were prepared by immunoSEQ multiplex PCR; TCRdb keeps only in-frame clonotypes and omits some of them. V and J calls and clone size are as listed in that table; D and trimming were resolved from the DNA. In the table there are about 120,000 clones, 70% to 90% of which are singletons. Sequenced material: peripheral blood. The TCR sequence derives from a man in his fifties with acute or convalescent COVID-19.

CDR3 residues: CASSDSEGGYGYTF. As DNA, the CDR3 is TGCGCCAGCAGTGATAGCGAGGGAGGCTATGGCTACACCTTC. The chain combines TRBV10-2 with TRBJ1-2; D is uncertain. CDR1 WSHSY and CDR2 SAAADI come from the germline V gene. V dropped 3 bases and J dropped 4 bases, with 12 bases sitting between them. This CDR3 is built from 14 residues.